The 16 T cell receptor beta chains in this list originate from one sample, sequenced in a study of blood T cell repertoires in COVID-19. Profiling relied on immunoSEQ multiplex PCR, and the TCRdb table lists in-frame clones only, not all of them. The table includes 400,000 to 450,000 clones, around 90% detected once. Sequencing was carried out using peripheral blood. These receptors were obtained from a man aged 18 to 29 with COVID-19, enrolled during active disease.

The J gene is TRBJ2-1, the V gene TRBV7-9; possible D gene TRBD1, 6 bases. This CDR3 is built from 16 residues. The V and J ends lost 5 bases and 4 bases respectively, with 18 bases between them. Germline CDR1 is SEHNR and CDR2 is FQNEAQ (reference sequence). The CDR3 bases are TGTGCCAGCAGCCACGGGGCGGACAGACGTTACAATGAGCAGTTCTTC. Translated, it gives CASSHGADRRYNEQFF.

The V gene is TRBV27, the J gene TRBJ1-4, with a weak D call TRBD1 (6 bases). The CDR3 consists of 15 residues. Trimming took 4 bases from V and 3 from J, leaving 12 bases between them. Per the germline V gene, CDR1 is MNHEY and CDR2 is SMNVEV (reference sequence). As DNA, the CDR3 is TGTGCCAGCAGTTCAGCGGGGGCAGCTAATGAAAAACTGTTTTTT. Protein sequence: CASSSAGAANEKLFF.

CDR3 in amino acids: CATSRDQGIFYEQYF. CDR3 bases: TGTGCCACCAGCAGAGATCAGGGGATTTTCTACGAGCAGTACTTC. The rearrangement uses TRBV15 and TRBJ2-7; D perhaps matches TRBD1 (6 bases). Per germline, CDR1 LNHNV and CDR2 YYDKDF (reference sequence). This CDR3 is 15 amino acids long. V was pared by 0 bases and J by 3 bases, with 12 bases between.

This clone was seen once. The chain links TRBV6-1 to TRBJ1-2; D is ambiguous. CDR1 is MNHNS, CDR2 SASEGT, per germline. Trimming stripped 2 bases from V and 2 bases from J, with 6 bases between. CDR3 length equals 13 residues. CDR3 sequence (DNA): TGTGCCAGCAGTGAATCGCAGAACTATGGCTACACCTTC. The encoded protein is CASSESQNYGYTF.

The chain links TRBV5-4 to TRBJ2-1, with D possibly being TRBD1 (6 bases). The V gene lost 4 bases and the J gene lost 15 bases, with 17 bases spanning the gap. The germline V gene has CDR1 SGHNT and CDR2 YYREEE (reference sequence). The CDR3 extends over 12 amino acids. DNA for the CDR3: TGTGCCAGCAGCAGAGAACAGGGTGGTCGGTTCTTC. It translates to CASSREQGGRFF.

This clone was seen ten or more times. The chain employs TRBV25-1 and TRBJ2-7; TRBD2 might be the D (5 bases). Germline CDR1 reads MGHDK; CDR2 reads SYGVNS. The CDR3 is 12 amino acids. V was clipped by 2 bases and J by 3 bases, with 5 bases between them. The CDR3 DNA is TGTGCCAGCAGTGAAAGCGGCTACGAGCAGTACTTC. Encoded protein: CASSESGYEQYF.

This sequence joins TRBV18 and TRBJ1-5; tentatively, D is TRBD1 (6 bases). CDR3 length equals 14 residues. CDR1 and CDR2 (germline): KGHSH, LQKENI. The V end was cut by 6 bases, the J end by 7 bases, with 16 bases between. In DNA form, the CDR3 reads TGTGCCAGCTCCCCAGGAGGGGGGGTCCAGCCCCAGCATTTT. It translates to CASSPGGGVQPQHF.

The V and J genes are TRBV5-5 and TRBJ1-5, with 9 positions matching TRBD1. Per the germline V gene, CDR1 is SGHKS and CDR2 is YYEKEE (reference sequence). The trim removed 5 bases at V and 9 bases at J, leaving 9 bases unmatched. The CDR3 is made up of 14 amino acids. The CDR3 nucleotides read TGTGCCAGCAGTCTCAGGACAGGGGTTTTGCCCCAGCATTTT. Translated, it gives CASSLRTGVLPQHF.

The rearrangement joins TRBV24-1 to TRBJ2-3, with 7 nucleotides matching TRBD1. V was clipped by 3 bases and J by 5 bases; unmatched bases: 1. CDR3 length: 13 amino acids. The V gene's germline CDR1 is KGHDR and CDR2 SFDVKD. The CDR3 DNA sequence: TGTGCCACCAGTGATGGGACAGAAGATACGCAGTATTTT. Translating it yields CATSDGTEDTQYF.

A few counts support this clone. The rearrangement uses TRBV4-1 and TRBJ1-4; D possibly corresponds to TRBD1 (6 bases). This CDR3 spans 16 amino acids. Germline V gene sequence: CDR1 MGHRA, CDR2 YSYEKL. Trimming cost V 0 bases and J 6 bases, with 14 bases left between them. CDR3 in DNA: TGCGCCAGCAGCCAAGATGAGGGGGTGATGTATGAAAAACTGTTTTTT. It is translated as CASSQDEGVMYEKLFF.

This chain links TRBV11-2 with TRBJ2-3; 11 nucleotides agree with TRBD2. With 7 bases clipped from V and 4 bases from J, the junction kept 10 bases outside the gene matches. The CDR3 covers 16 residues. CDR1 is SGHAT, CDR2 FQNNGV, per germline. The CDR3 is CASTPSLAGVADTQYF. For the CDR3, the DNA is TGTGCCAGCACCCCATCACTAGCGGGGGTAGCAGATACGCAGTATTTT.

The V gene is TRBV14, the J gene TRBJ2-7; D is perhaps TRBD2 (6 bases). The CDR3 covers 13 residues. Trimming removed 4 bases at V and 2 bases at J, with 9 bases between. Germline V lookup: CDR1 SGHDN, CDR2 FVKESK. The CDR3 nucleotides are TGTGCCAGCAGCCTGGGACTGGCCTACGAGCAGTACTTC. It is translated as CASSLGLAYEQYF.

V usage is TRBV30 and J usage is TRBJ1-2; D gene unclear. Germline CDR1 and CDR2: GTSNPN and SVGIG (reference sequence). Between the trimmed V and J ends, which lost 3 bases and 2 bases, there was a span of 10 bases. CDR3 length equals 13 residues. The CDR3 is CAWSPDINYGYTF. The CDR3 DNA reads as TGTGCCTGGAGCCCTGACATAAACTATGGCTACACCTTC.

The chain is built from TRBV5-1 and TRBJ2-1, with 9 nucleotides matching TRBD2. With 5 bases clipped from V and 0 bases from J, the junction kept 3 bases outside the gene matches. The CDR3 runs to 15 residues. Germline V CDR1 and CDR2: SGHRS, YFSETQ. CDR3 residues: CASRLAGSSYNEQFF. CDR3 sequence (DNA): TGCGCCAGCAGGCTAGCGGGGAGCTCCTACAATGAGCAGTTCTTC.

The CDR3 bases are TGTGCCAGCAGTGAAATCCTGCGGGAGACTCACGCAGATACGCAGTATTTT. This gives the protein CASSEILRETHADTQYF. This rearrangement joins TRBV6-1 to TRBJ2-3; 7 nucleotides align to TRBD2. CDR3 size: 17 residues. V was pared by 2 bases and J by 4 bases, with 12 bases of the junction left unmatched. Germline V gene data show CDR1 as MNHNS and CDR2 as SASEGT.

This rearrangement joins TRBV4-1 to TRBJ1-5; D is perhaps TRBD1 (5 bases). V was trimmed by 2 bases and J by 1 base, leaving 18 bases between them. This CDR3 comprises 18 residues. Germline CDR1 and CDR2: MGHRA and YSYEKL. CDR3 nucleotides: TGCGCCAGCAGCCAATGGGGCCAGGGAGGTGTGAGCAATCAGCCCCAGCATTTT. This codes for CASSQWGQGGVSNQPQHF.